What follows is one T cell receptor beta chain and its context. Antigen specificity is unknown. This entry belongs to a study of graft-versus-host responses after intestinal transplantation. Notes on the study in general: Association was observed between peak circulating GvH clone levels and early post-transplant HvG declines. In patients with graft-donor T cell macrochimerism, allograft graft-versus-host to host-versus-graft clonal ratios were high.

The V gene end was trimmed by 7 bases and the J gene end by 3 bases; junction bases not matched to a gene: 6. The CDR3 consists of 13 residues. The germline gives CDR1 MNHEY, CDR2 SMNVEV (reference sequence). Sequenced by immunoSEQ multiplex PCR; TCRdb stores in-frame clones only, minus some. The data show roughly 120,000 clones, with roughly 93% seen just once and 0.5% to 0.6% held by the top ten. The genes are TRBV27 and TRBJ2-7; 7 nucleotides align to TRBD2. The receptor was isolated from a human donor who received an intestinal transplant. The sequenced sample was unstimulated CD8+ T cells sorted from spleen or lymph node cells, obtained before intestinal transplant. CDR3 loop: CASTLGGGYEQYF. The CDR3 DNA follows: TGTGCCAGCACCTTGGGGGGGGGCTACGAGCAGTACTTC.